The clone carrying this T cell receptor beta chain appeared many times. This entry belongs to a study of identical twins. The ends lost 0 bases at V and 4 bases at J; junction bases unmatched: 8. The CDR3 covers 16 residues. Germline V gives CDR1 LGHDT, CDR2 YNNKEL (reference sequence). TCRdb re-analysed the 5' RACE reads in MiXCR, keeping a single row per CDR3 protein. Of 250,000 to 350,000 distinct CDR3 sequences listed, more than 6.5% are singletons. These data also formed part of another study, on yellow fever vaccine responses in identical twins.

What was sequenced was memory (CD45RO+) T cells sorted from blood. This sequence originates from a woman under 30 in good health. The rearrangement joins TRBV3-1 to TRBJ2-7; TRBD2 agrees at 8 bases. In DNA form, the CDR3 reads TGTGCCAGCAGCCAAGATCTGGTAGCGGGATCGTACGAGCAGTACTTC. It translates to CASSQDLVAGSYEQYF.